This T cell receptor (beta chain) was identified during a study of prognosis after radiotherapy for stage I lung cancer. This clonotype was seen ten or more times. Genomic DNA yielded TCR beta CDR3, amplified by two-round multiplex PCR. Primers (each specific to one TRBV or TRBJ gene) were used in first-round PCR. Each CDR3 protein is one row after TCRdb ran MiXCR on the multiplex PCR reads. The sample contains fewer than 25,000 distinct CDR3 sequences, roughly 35% of which appear only once. Trimming pared 0 bases from V and 12 bases from J, leaving 12 bases between. The germline V gene has CDR1 SGHAT and CDR2 FQNNGV. This CDR3 has 13 residues.

The chain combines TRBV11-2 with TRBJ2-1; the D is unclear. The sequences come from PBMCs, collected before or after stereotactic body radiation therapy (not recorded which). This clonotype was obtained from a donor older than 45 with non-small cell lung cancer. In DNA, the CDR3 is TGTGCCAGCAGCTTAGATCATTCCGTTGGGCAGTTCTTC. Protein: CASSLDHSVGQFF.